The subject of this entry is one TCR beta chain. This CDR3 is built from 18 residues. Germline loops: CDR1 MNHEY, CDR2 SMNVEV (reference sequence). Germline trimming cut 5 bases from V and 1 base from J; bases unmatched to any gene: 12. These data come from a study of T cell changes during pregnancy in multiple sclerosis. The method was immunoSEQ multiplex PCR; TCRdb's version includes in-frame clones alone and lacks a portion of them. This sample carries 40,000 to 50,000 clones, about 90% of them seen once, and the ten largest clones take more than 8.5%. The sequence was collected from a female donor with multiple sclerosis, enrolled in a pregnancy study. The rearrangement links TRBV27 to TRBJ1-5, with TRBD1 matching 9 bases. The specimen was CD8+ T cells from peripheral blood mononuclear cells, collected in the first trimester of pregnancy. The CDR3 sequence: CASSQQGALGWSNQPQHF. DNA for the CDR3: TGTGCCAGCAGTCAACAGGGGGCCCTGGGTTGGAGCAATCAGCCCCAGCATTTT.